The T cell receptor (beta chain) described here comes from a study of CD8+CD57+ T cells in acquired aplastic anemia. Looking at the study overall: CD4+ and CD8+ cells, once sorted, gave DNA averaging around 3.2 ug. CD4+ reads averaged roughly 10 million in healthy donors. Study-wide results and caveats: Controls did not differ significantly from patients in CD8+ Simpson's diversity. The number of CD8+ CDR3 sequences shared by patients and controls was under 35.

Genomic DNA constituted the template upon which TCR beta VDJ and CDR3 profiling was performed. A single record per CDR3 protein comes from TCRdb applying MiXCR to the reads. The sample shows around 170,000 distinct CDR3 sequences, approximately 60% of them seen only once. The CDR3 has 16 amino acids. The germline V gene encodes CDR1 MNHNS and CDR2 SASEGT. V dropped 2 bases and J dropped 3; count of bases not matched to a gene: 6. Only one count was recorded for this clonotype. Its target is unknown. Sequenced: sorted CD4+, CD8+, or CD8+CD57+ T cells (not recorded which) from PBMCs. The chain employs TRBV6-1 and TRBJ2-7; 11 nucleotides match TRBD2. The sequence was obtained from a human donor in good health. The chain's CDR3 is CASSESGGLAVYEQYF. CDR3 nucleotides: TGTGCCAGCAGTGAATCAGGGGGACTAGCGGTCTACGAGCAGTACTTC.